What follows describes a single T cell receptor (beta chain). This entry comes from a study of blood T cell repertoires in COVID-19. Whole-study context: Whether acute or convalescent, the COVID-19 samples came from the United States, Italy and Spain. In each case, the material was cDNA or gDNA derived from T cells, B-cell-depleted T cells, or PBMCs.

V lost 3 bases to trimming and J lost 2 bases; unmatched junction nucleotides: 7. The CDR3 consists of 15 residues. The germline gives CDR1 SGHKS, CDR2 YYEKEE (reference sequence). As originally analysed: Nucleated cell counts were estimated from reference gene primer amplification. Libraries were prepared by immunoSEQ multiplex PCR; TCRdb keeps only in-frame clonotypes and omits some of them. D and trimming come from the DNA, and the V and J calls and clone size come from that table. The sample holds over 150,000 clones, about 80% seen once. The chain uses TRBV5-5 and TRBJ2-5, with 7 bases that match TRBD1. This clonotype was sampled from a woman in her 70s with acute or convalescent COVID-19. The sequenced material came from peripheral blood. The CDR3 DNA reads TGTGCCAGCAGCTCCGGACAGGCTTCGCAAGAGACCCAGTACTTC. Its protein product is CASSSGQASQETQYF.